Below are 27 T cell receptor beta chains sequenced from a single sample in a study of CD8 T cells in Susac syndrome. RNA was extracted with the RNeasy kit, and a quantity of 0.5 to 1 ug was reverse transcribed using random hexamers. TCRdb re-analysed the immunoSEQ multiplex PCR reads in MiXCR, keeping a single row per CDR3 protein. The sample carries under 200,000 distinct CDR3 sequences, about 96% recorded once. The specimen was CD4+ T cells from PBMCs. Every receptor here comes from a human donor with Susac syndrome.

The V gene is TRBV5-1, the J gene TRBJ2-5; 7 bases match TRBD2. The CDR3 is 16 amino acids. Per germline, CDR1 SGHRS and CDR2 YFSETQ. V shed 2 bases and J 5 bases; nucleotides not matched to a gene: 12. In DNA form, the CDR3 reads TGCGCCAGCAGCTTAACCCCTAGCGGCTTGGGGGAGACCCAGTACTTC. Encoded protein: CASSLTPSGLGETQYF.

This chain's CDR3 is CSVVGLMGGYTF. The CDR3 DNA is TGCAGCGTTGTTGGATTGATGGGCGGCTACACCTTC. The rearrangement uses TRBV29-1 and TRBJ1-2; no reliable D call. The CDR3 has 12 residues. The V gene's germline CDR1 is SQVTM and CDR2 ANQGSEA. Trimming stripped 4 bases from V and 8 bases from J, with 14 bases between. The entire variable domain, with the rest obtained from reference TRBV29-1 and TRBJ1-2, is as follows: SAVISQKPSRDICQRGTSLTIQCQVDSQVTMMFWYRQQPGQSLTLIATANQGSEATYESGFVIDKFPISRPNLTFSTLTVSNMSPEDSSIYLCSVVGLMGGYTFGSGTRLTVV.

This chain joins TRBV29-1 and TRBJ1-2; 7 positions agree with TRBD1. The V and J ends lost 7 bases and 8 bases, in that order; junction bases with no gene match: 7. Germline V CDR1 and CDR2: SQVTM, ANQGSEA. This CDR3 is 11 amino acids long. The CDR3 DNA is TGCAGCGCCCAAGGGGGCGAGGGCTACACCTTC. Its translation: CSAQGGEGYTF.

The chain recombines TRBV9 with TRBJ2-7; the D gene could be TRBD1 or TRBD2 (5 bases each). Germline V gives CDR1 SGDLS, CDR2 YYNGEE. This CDR3 region has 14 residues. The ends were cut back, 3 bases at V and 0 bases at J, with 10 bases in the middle. The CDR3 is CASSAGTVSYEQYF. The CDR3 nucleotides are TGTGCCAGCAGCGCCGGGACGGTCTCCTACGAGCAGTACTTC.

This clonotype appeared once. J is TRBJ2-7 and V is TRBV29-1; perhaps TRBD2 as D (6 bases). Between the trimmed V and J ends, which lost 4 bases and 7 bases, there was a span of 11 bases. The CDR3 sequence is 11 residues long. Germline V gene data show CDR1 as SQVTM and CDR2 as ANQGSEA. Written as DNA, the CDR3 is TGCAGCGTTGGGGGGGATATGGAGCAGTACTTC. Translation: CSVGGDMEQYF.

The CDR3 sequence: CSVEEMGAPYNEQFF. The CDR3 DNA follows: TGCAGCGTTGAAGAGATGGGGGCCCCCTACAATGAGCAGTTCTTC. V is TRBV29-1 and J is TRBJ2-1, with D perhaps TRBD1 (6 bases). Trimming took off 0 bases at V and 2 bases at J, with 11 bases between the two ends. This CDR3 is 15 amino acids long. The V gene's germline CDR1 is SQVTM and CDR2 ANQGSEA.

The chain employs TRBV11-1 and TRBJ2-6; D possibly corresponds to TRBD1 (6 bases). CDR3 length equals 15 residues. Trimming took off 4 bases at V and 4 bases at J, with 11 bases between the two ends. Germline V gene data show CDR1 as SGHAT and CDR2 as FQDESV (reference sequence). CDR3 coding DNA: TGTGCCAGCAGCTATACAGGGCACGGGGCCAACGTCCTGACTTTC. Encoded protein: CASSYTGHGANVLTF.

The V call is TRBV15, the J call TRBJ2-7; D is possibly TRBD1 (5 bases). Germline CDR1 is LNHNV and CDR2 is YYDKDF (reference sequence). Trimming shortened V by 6 bases and J by 0 bases, and 9 bases separated the two germline ends. The CDR3 length is 13 residues. The CDR3 sequence: CATRFQGSYEQYF. The CDR3 nucleotides are TGTGCCACCAGGTTCCAGGGCTCCTACGAGCAGTACTTC. The complete variable domain, with remaining parts taken from reference TRBV15 and TRBJ2-7, reads DAMVIQNPRYQVTQFGKPVTLSCSQTLNHNVMYWYQQKSSQAPKLLFHYYDKDFNNEADTPDNFQSRRPNTSFCFLDIRSPGLGDTAMYLCATRFQGSYEQYFGPGTRLTVT.

The gene calls are TRBV30 and TRBJ2-7; D tentatively fits TRBD1 or TRBD2 (5 bases each). This CDR3 contains 13 residues. Trimming shortened V by 6 bases and J by 0 bases, and 12 bases separated the two germline ends. Germline lookup yields CDR1 GTSNPN and CDR2 SVGIG (reference sequence). CDR3 sequence reads: CACRDRYSYEQYF. CDR3 nucleotide sequence: TGTGCCTGCAGGGACCGATACTCCTACGAGCAGTACTTC. Full variable domain (remainder filled in from reference TRBV30 and TRBJ2-7): SQTIHQWPATLVQPVGSPLSLECTVEGTSNPNLYWYRQAAGRGLQLLFYSVGIGQISSEVPQNLSASRPQDRQFILSSKKLLLSDSGFYLCACRDRYSYEQYFGPGTRLTVT.

Concerning this clonotype itself: Germline and junction disagree at one end, which may indicate a read error. This rearrangement joins TRBV7-7 to TRBJ2-5; a possible D gene is TRBD1 (6 bases). The CDR3 runs to 14 residues. Germline V gene lookup returns CDR1 SSHAT and CDR2 FNYEAQ (reference sequence). Written as DNA, the CDR3 is TGTGCTAGCAGCCAAGGGGGTTATGGAGAGACCCAGTACTTC. Amino acids: CASSQGGYGETQYF.

This sequence joins TRBV7-2 and TRBJ1-2; D might be TRBD1 (5 bases). Looked up from germline, CDR1 is SGHTA and CDR2 is FQGNSA. V was shortened by 5 bases and J by 6 bases, with 10 bases between the two germline ends. The CDR3 loop spans 12 amino acids. CDR3 sequence (DNA): TGTGCCAGCAGCCGAGGGGAGGATGGCTACACCTTC. Amino acid sequence: CASSRGEDGYTF.

As DNA, the CDR3 is TGTGCCAGCAGTGAAGTGGGAGATCAGCCCCAGCATTTT. Translation: CASSEVGDQPQHF. The chain couples TRBV12-3 or TRBV12-4 to TRBJ1-5; no clear D. V was cut by 5 bases and J by 5 bases, with 10 bases left in between. This CDR3 has 13 residues.

The chain carries TRBV9 and TRBJ2-1; TRBD1 might be the D (5 bases). The CDR3 covers 13 residues. V shed 5 bases and J shed 9 bases, with 15 bases lying between them. CDR1 is SGDLS and CDR2 is YYNGEE in the germline V gene. The DNA of the CDR3 is TGTGCCAGCAGTCGGGCAGGGCGGAGTGAGCAGTTCTTC. Amino acid sequence: CASSRAGRSEQFF.

The DNA of the CDR3 is TGTGCCAGCAGCCAAGAGCGGGGAATCTACAATGAGCAGTTCTTC. As protein: CASSQERGIYNEQFF. The chain has TRBV14 and TRBJ2-1; a weak D match, TRBD2 (6 bases). This CDR3 is 15 amino acids long. CDR1 SGHDN and CDR2 FVKESK come from the germline V gene. V was clipped by 0 bases and J by 3 bases, with 9 bases between them.

This chain links TRBV6-1 with TRBJ2-6; possibly TRBD2 for D (6 bases). Trimming removed 2 bases from V and 12 bases from J, with 11 bases in between. Germline CDR1 MNHNS, CDR2 SASEGT. The CDR3 spans 13 residues. For the CDR3, the DNA is TGTGCCAGCAGTGAACGGGAGTTCACCGTCCTGACTTTC. It is translated as CASSEREFTVLTF.

This chain joins TRBV29-1 and TRBJ1-1; D unresolved. Germline loops: CDR1 SQVTM, CDR2 ANQGSEA. Trimming left V 4 bases short and J 1 base short, with 10 bases between. This CDR3 is 13 amino acids long. The DNA for the CDR3 is TGCAGCGTTGGTAGCTATGAGAACACTGAAGCTTTCTTT. Translated: CSVGSYENTEAFF.

The chain couples TRBV29-1 to TRBJ1-1; D unresolved. The CDR3 loop spans 14 amino acids. Between the trimmed V and J ends, which lost 2 bases and 0 bases, there was a span of 10 bases. The germline gives CDR1 SQVTM, CDR2 ANQGSEA. The CDR3 reads CSVEKWTMNTEAFF. Written as DNA, the CDR3 is TGCAGCGTTGAAAAGTGGACCATGAACACTGAAGCTTTCTTT.

The chain has TRBV7-9 and TRBJ2-5, with D possibly being TRBD2 (5 bases). The CDR3 contains 14 residues. Germline-derived CDR1 and CDR2 are SEHNR and FQNEAQ (reference sequence). V lost 4 bases, J lost 5 bases, and 14 bases lay in between. CDR3: CASSYLASEETQYF. The CDR3 DNA follows: TGTGCCAGCAGCTACTTAGCGTCGGAGGAGACCCAGTACTTC. The full variable domain, in which reference TRBV7-9 and TRBJ2-5 provide the parts outside the CDR3, is DTGVSQNPRHKITKRGQNVTFRCDPISEHNRLYWYRQTLGQGPEFLTYFQNEAQLEKSRLLSDRFSAERPKGSFSTLEIQRTEQGDSAMYLCASSYLASEETQYFGPGTRLLVL.

V gene TRBV5-1 combines with J gene TRBJ2-5; tentatively, D is TRBD1 (5 bases). Trimming took 2 bases from V and 2 from J, leaving 10 bases between them. Germline V CDR1 and CDR2: SGHRS, YFSETQ. CDR3 length: 14 amino acids. This chain's CDR3 is CASSLQARQETQYF. The CDR3 region has the DNA TGCGCCAGCAGCTTACAGGCGAGACAAGAGACCCAGTACTTC.

The chain employs TRBV20-1 and TRBJ2-7; maybe TRBD2 (6 bases). Germline CDR1 is DFQATT and CDR2 is SNEGSKA (reference sequence). This CDR3 contains 13 residues. Trimming left V 7 bases short and J 3 bases short, with 16 bases between. The chain's CDR3 is CSGEMSRDYEQYF. The CDR3 bases are TGCAGTGGGGAAATGTCGCGGGACTACGAGCAGTACTTC.

The rearrangement joins TRBV20-1 to TRBJ2-1; TRBD1 matches at 8 bases. V shed 3 bases, J shed 7 bases, and the junction held 11 bases outside the gene matches. Germline loops: CDR1 DFQATT, CDR2 SNEGSKA (reference sequence). CDR3 length: 15 residues. CDR3 protein: CSASRRQGAVNEQFF. The CDR3 region has the DNA TGCAGTGCTAGCAGGCGGCAGGGGGCGGTGAATGAGCAGTTCTTC.

J is TRBJ1-4 and V is TRBV4-2, with D hard to call. Looked up from germline, CDR1 is LGHNA and CDR2 is YNFKEQ. With 6 bases removed from V and 8 bases from J, the gap between germline ends came to 25 bases. The CDR3 is made up of 17 amino acids. The CDR3 sequence: CASRLKEGNGVHEKLFF. In DNA form, the CDR3 reads TGTGCCAGCAGACTAAAAGAGGGAAACGGGGTGCACGAAAAACTGTTTTTT.

The V call is TRBV6-6, the J call TRBJ2-5, with TRBD1 matching 9 bases. The V gene's germline CDR1 is MNHNY and CDR2 SVGAGI (reference sequence). The CDR3 is 13 amino acids. With V trimmed by 6 bases and J by 4 bases, 3 bases remained unmatched. CDR3 amino acids: CASRRQGVETQYF. For the CDR3, the DNA is TGTGCCAGCAGGCGACAGGGGGTAGAGACCCAGTACTTC.

V usage is TRBV24-1 and J usage is TRBJ2-3; D possibly corresponds to TRBD1 (6 bases). Trimming took 4 bases from V and 8 from J, leaving 12 bases between them. Germline V gene lookup returns CDR1 KGHDR and CDR2 SFDVKD. This CDR3 region has 13 residues. In nucleotides, the CDR3 is TGTGCCACCAGTGACCCATCGGACAGTACGCAGTATTTT. This translates into CATSDPSDSTQYF.

J is TRBJ2-2 and V is TRBV29-1; D might be TRBD2 (7 bases). Germline V CDR1 and CDR2: SQVTM, ANQGSEA. Trimming removed 6 bases at V and 0 bases at J, with 11 bases between. The CDR3 loop spans 14 amino acids. This CDR3 reads CSVAGAANTGELFF. In nucleotides, the CDR3 is TGCAGCGTGGCGGGGGCGGCGAACACCGGGGAGCTGTTTTTT.

The gene calls are TRBV5-1 and TRBJ2-4; D could derive from TRBD1 or TRBD2 (7 bases each). V was trimmed by 1 base and J by 6 bases, leaving 14 bases between them. CDR1 and CDR2 (germline): SGHRS, YFSETQ. The CDR3 loop spans 15 amino acids. The CDR3 protein is CASSLRDREGNIQYF. The CDR3, as DNA: TGCGCCAGCAGCTTGAGAGACAGGGAGGGAAACATTCAGTACTTC. Full variable domain (missing parts from reference TRBV5-1 and TRBJ2-4): KAGVTQTPRYLIKTRGQQVTLSCSPISGHRSVSWYQQTPGQGLQFLFEYFSETQRNKGNFPGRFSGRQFSNSRSEMNVSTLELGDSALYLCASSLRDREGNIQYFGAGTRLSVL.

The gene calls are TRBV27 and TRBJ1-1, with unresolved D. This CDR3 spans 17 amino acids. Germline loops: CDR1 MNHEY, CDR2 SMNVEV (reference sequence). V was cut by 6 bases and J by 4 bases, with 24 bases left in between. As DNA, the CDR3 is TGTGCCAGCAGGAAGACGCCGGGAGAGGCCAAAGGCACTGAAGCTTTCTTT. Encoded protein: CASRKTPGEAKGTEAFF.